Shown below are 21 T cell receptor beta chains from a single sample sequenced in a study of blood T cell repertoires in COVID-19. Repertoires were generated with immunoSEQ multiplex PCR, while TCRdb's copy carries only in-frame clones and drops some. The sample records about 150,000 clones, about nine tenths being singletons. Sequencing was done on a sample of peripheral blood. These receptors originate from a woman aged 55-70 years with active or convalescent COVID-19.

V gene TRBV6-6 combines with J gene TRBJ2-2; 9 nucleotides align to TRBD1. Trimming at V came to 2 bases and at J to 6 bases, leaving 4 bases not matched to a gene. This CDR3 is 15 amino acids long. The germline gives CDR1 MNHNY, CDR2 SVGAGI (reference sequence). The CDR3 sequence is CASSYLGTGSGELFF. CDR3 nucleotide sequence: TGTGCCAGCAGTTACCTAGGGACAGGGTCCGGGGAGCTGTTTTTT.

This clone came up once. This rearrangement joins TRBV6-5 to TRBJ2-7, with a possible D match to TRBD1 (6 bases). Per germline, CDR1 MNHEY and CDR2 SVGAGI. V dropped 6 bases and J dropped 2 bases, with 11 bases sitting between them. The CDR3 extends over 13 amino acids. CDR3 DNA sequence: TGTGCCAGCAGAAGACAGGAACCCTACGAGCAGTACTTC. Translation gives CASRRQEPYEQYF.

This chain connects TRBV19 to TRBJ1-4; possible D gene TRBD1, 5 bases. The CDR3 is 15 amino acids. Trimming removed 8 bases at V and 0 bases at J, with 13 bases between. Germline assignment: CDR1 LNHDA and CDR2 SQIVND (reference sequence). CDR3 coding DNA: TGTGCCAGTTCAGCGCGACAGACAACTAATGAAAAACTGTTTTTT. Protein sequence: CASSARQTTNEKLFF.

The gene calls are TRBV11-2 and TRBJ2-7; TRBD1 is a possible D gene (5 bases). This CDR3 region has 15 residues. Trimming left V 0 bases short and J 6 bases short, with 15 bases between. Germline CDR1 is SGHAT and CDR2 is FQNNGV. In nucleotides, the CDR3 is TGTGCCAGCAGCTTAGATCTCTTTAATGGGGCCGAGCAGTACTTC. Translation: CASSLDLFNGAEQYF.

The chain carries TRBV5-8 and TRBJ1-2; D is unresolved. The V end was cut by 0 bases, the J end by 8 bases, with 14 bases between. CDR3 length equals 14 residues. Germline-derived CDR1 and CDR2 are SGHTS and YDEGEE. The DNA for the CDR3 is TGTGCCAGCAGCTTGGGAACCCAAACGGTGGGCTACACCTTC. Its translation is CASSLGTQTVGYTF.

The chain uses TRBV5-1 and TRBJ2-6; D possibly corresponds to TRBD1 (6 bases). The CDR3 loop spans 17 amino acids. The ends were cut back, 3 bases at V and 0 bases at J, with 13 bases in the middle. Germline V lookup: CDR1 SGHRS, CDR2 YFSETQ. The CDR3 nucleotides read TGCGCCAGCAGCTCCATGACAGGACTCTCTGGGGCCAACGTCCTGACTTTC. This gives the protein CASSSMTGLSGANVLTF.

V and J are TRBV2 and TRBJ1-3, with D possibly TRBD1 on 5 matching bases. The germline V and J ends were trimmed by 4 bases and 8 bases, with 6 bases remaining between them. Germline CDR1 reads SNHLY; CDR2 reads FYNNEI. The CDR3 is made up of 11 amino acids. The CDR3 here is CASSGGDTIYF. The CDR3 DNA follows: TGTGCCAGCAGTGGGGGGGACACCATATATTTT.

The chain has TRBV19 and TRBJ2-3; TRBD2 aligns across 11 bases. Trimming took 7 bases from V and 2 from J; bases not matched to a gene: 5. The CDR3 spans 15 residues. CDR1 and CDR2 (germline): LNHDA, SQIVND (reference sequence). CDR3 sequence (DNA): TGTGCCAGTACCACGACTAGCGGGAACACAGATACGCAGTATTTT. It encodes CASTTTSGNTDTQYF.

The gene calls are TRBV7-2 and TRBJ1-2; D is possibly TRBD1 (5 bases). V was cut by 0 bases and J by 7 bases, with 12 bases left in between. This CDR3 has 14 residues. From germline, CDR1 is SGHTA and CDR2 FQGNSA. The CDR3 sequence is CASSLATGAGGYTF. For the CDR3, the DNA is TGTGCCAGCAGCTTAGCTACAGGAGCGGGTGGCTACACCTTC.

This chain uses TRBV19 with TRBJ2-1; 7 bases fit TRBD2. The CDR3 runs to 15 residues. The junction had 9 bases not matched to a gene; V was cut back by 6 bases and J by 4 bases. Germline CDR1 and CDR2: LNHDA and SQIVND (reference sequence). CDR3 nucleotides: TGTGCCAGTAGCCCCCGGGGGGAGTGGTACAATGAGCAGTTCTTC. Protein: CASSPRGEWYNEQFF. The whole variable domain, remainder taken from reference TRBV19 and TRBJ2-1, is DGGITQSPKYLFRKEGQNVTLSCEQNLNHDAMYWYRQDPGQGLRLIYYSQIVNDFQKGDIAEGYSVSREKKESFPLTVTSAQKNPTAFYLCASSPRGEWYNEQFFGPGTRLTVL.

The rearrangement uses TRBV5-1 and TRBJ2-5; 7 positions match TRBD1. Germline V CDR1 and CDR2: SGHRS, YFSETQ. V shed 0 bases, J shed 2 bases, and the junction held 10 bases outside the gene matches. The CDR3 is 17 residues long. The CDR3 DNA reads TGCGCCAGCAGCTTGGCGGTGGGGACAGCCATACAAGAGACCCAGTACTTC. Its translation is CASSLAVGTAIQETQYF.

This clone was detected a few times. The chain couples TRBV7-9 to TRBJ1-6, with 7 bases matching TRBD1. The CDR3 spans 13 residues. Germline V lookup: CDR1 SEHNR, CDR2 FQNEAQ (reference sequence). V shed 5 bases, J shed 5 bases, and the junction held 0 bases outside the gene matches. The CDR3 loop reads CASSGQDNSPLHF. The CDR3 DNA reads TGTGCCAGCAGCGGACAGGATAATTCACCCCTCCACTTT.

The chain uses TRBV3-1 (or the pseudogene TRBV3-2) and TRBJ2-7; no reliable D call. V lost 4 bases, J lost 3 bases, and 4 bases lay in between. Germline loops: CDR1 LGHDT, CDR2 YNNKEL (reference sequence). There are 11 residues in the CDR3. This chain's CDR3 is CASSLNYEQYF. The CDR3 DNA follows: TGTGCCAGCAGCCTTAACTACGAGCAGTACTTC.

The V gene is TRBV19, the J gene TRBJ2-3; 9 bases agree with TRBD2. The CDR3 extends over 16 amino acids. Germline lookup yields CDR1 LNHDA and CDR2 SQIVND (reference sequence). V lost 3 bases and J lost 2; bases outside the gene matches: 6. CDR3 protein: CASSIHAGGYTDTQYF. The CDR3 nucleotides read TGTGCCAGTAGTATCCACGCGGGGGGGTACACAGATACGCAGTATTTT. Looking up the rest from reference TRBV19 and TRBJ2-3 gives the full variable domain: DGGITQSPKYLFRKEGQNVTLSCEQNLNHDAMYWYRQDPGQGLRLIYYSQIVNDFQKGDIAEGYSVSREKKESFPLTVTSAQKNPTAFYLCASSIHAGGYTDTQYFGPGTRLTVL.

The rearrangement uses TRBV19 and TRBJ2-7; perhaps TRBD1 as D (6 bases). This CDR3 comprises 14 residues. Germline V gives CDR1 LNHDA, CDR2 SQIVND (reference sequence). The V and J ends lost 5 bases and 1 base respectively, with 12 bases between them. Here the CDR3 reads CASSAQGRSYEQYF. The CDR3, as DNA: TGTGCCAGTAGTGCTCAGGGGCGTTCCTACGAGCAGTACTTC. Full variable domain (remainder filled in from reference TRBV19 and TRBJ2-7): DGGITQSPKYLFRKEGQNVTLSCEQNLNHDAMYWYRQDPGQGLRLIYYSQIVNDFQKGDIAEGYSVSREKKESFPLTVTSAQKNPTAFYLCASSAQGRSYEQYFGPGTRLTVT.

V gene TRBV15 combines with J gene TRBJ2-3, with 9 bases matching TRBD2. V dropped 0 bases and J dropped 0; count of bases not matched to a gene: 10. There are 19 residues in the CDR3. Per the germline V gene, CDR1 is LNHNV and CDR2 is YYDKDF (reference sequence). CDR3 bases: TGTGCCACCAGCAGAGATTGGGCTAGCGGGAACCCTAGCACAGATACGCAGTATTTT. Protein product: CATSRDWASGNPSTDTQYF.

The CDR3 spells CASSGTGHSNYGYTF. The DNA of the CDR3 is TGCGCCAGCAGCGGGACAGGACATTCTAACTATGGCTACACCTTC. The rearrangement uses TRBV4-3 and TRBJ1-2, with TRBD1 matching 8 bases. Germline CDR1 LGHNA, CDR2 YSLEER. J gave up 0 bases and V 5 bases, and 5 bases lay outside the gene matches. This CDR3 has 15 residues.

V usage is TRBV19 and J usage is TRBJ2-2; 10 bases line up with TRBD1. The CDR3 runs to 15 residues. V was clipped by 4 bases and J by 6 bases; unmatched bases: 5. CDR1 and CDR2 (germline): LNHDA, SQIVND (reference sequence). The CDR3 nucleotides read TGTGCCAGTAGTACGGGACAGGGGTGGTCCGGGGAGCTGTTTTTT. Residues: CASSTGQGWSGELFF.

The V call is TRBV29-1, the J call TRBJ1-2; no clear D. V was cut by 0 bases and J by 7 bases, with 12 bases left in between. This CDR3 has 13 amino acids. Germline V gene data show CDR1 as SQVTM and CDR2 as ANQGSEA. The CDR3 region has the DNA TGCAGCGTTGAAGATCGGGAAACGCTTGGCTACACCTTC. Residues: CSVEDRETLGYTF.

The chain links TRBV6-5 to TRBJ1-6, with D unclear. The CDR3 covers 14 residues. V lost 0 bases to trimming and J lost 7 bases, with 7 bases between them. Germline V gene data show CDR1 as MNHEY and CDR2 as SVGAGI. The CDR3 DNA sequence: TGTGCCAGCAGTTACTCGGCAGGCAATTCACCCCTCCACTTT. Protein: CASSYSAGNSPLHF.

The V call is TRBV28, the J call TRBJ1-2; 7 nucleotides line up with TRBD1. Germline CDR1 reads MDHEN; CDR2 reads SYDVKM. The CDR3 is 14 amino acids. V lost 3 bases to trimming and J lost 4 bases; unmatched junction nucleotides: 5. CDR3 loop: CASSLNRGAYGYTF. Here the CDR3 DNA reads TGTGCCAGCAGTTTGAACAGGGGAGCCTATGGCTACACCTTC.